These T cell receptor beta chains were read from a single sample in a study of metastatic and nonmetastatic thyroid tumors. TCRdb re-called the PCR reads with MiXCR. The sample holds tens of thousands of clones, about 13% seen once. The sample comprised blood. The receptors derive from a female donor with papillary thyroid cancer or a benign thyroid nodule (not recorded which). Some clones in this sample may be carry-over from other donors' samples. Both conserved end residues are part of each CDR3. The order of the fields is V gene, D gene, clone size, J gene, CDR3 DNA, CDR3 protein. The D gene is left open where the match is weak. Size is stated for part of the rows, as once, few or many counts, or as a class when the clone is expanded.

>TRBV20-1|-|many|TRBJ2-5
TGCAGTGCTAGAGACCCCCGGGGGCGGGAGGAGACCCAGTACTTC
CSARDPRGREETQYF
>TRBV25-1|-|many|TRBJ2-3
TGTGCCAGCAGTGAATTGGGGGCGGGAGAACAGACAGATACGCAGTATTTT
CASSELGAGEQTDTQYF
>TRBV29-1|-|many|TRBJ1-2
TGCAGCGTTACCTCAGGGAACTATGGCTACACCTTC
CSVTSGNYGYTF
>TRBV28|-|many|TRBJ2-7
TGTGCCAGCAGTATTTATTACGAGCAGTACTTC
CASSIYYEQYF
>TRBV30|-|many|TRBJ1-4
TGTGCCTGGAGTACCTCTGAGAATGAAAAACTGTTTTTT
CAWSTSENEKLFF
>TRBV5-4|TRBD2|many|TRBJ2-1
TGTGCCAGCAGCCCGGCTAGCGGGACCGAGCAGTTCTTC
CASSPASGTEQFF
>TRBV9|TRBD1|many|TRBJ2-7
TGTGCCAGCAGCGTATCCGGACAGGGGGGTATCTACGAGCAGTACTTC
CASSVSGQGGIYEQYF
>TRBV6-2/TRBV6-3|TRBD2|many|TRBJ2-5
TGTGCCAGCAGTTCGCCCGGACTAGCGGGAGGTGAGACCCAGTACTTC
CASSSPGLAGGETQYF
>TRBV11-2|TRBD1|many|TRBJ1-2
TGTGCCAGCAGCCTCGGACAGGGGCCTTTAACCTTC
CASSLGQGPLTF
>TRBV19|-|many|TRBJ2-1
TGTGCCAGTAGTAGGGGCCAGATCTACAATGAGCAGTTCTTC
CASSRGQIYNEQFF
>TRBV5-6|-|many|TRBJ1-1
TGTGCCAGCAGCTCGAACGGCAGGGTGGTTTTGAACACTGAAGCTTTCTTT
CASSSNGRVVLNTEAFF
>TRBV5-1|-|-|TRBJ2-1
TGCGCCAGCAGCCCAAATCCGGGAAACAATGAGCAGTTCTTC
CASSPNPGNNEQFF
>TRBV27|TRBD2|many|TRBJ2-7
TGTGCCAGCAGTTCGCTCGATCTCGCGGGAGGCAACTCCTACGAGCAGTACTTC
CASSSLDLAGGNSYEQYF
>TRBV12-3/TRBV12-4|TRBD1|many|TRBJ1-5
TGTGCCAGCAGTGAAAGAGGGACAGGGAGCAGTCAGCCCCAGCATTTT
CASSERGTGSSQPQHF
>TRBV18|TRBD2|few|TRBJ2-3
TGTGCCAGCTCACCCAAGACTAGCGGGATTGGGACAGATACGCAGTATTTT
CASSPKTSGIGTDTQYF
>TRBV20-1|TRBD2|many|TRBJ2-1
TGCAGTGCCACTAGCGGGAGGGTGGGGCCCAATGAGCAGTTCTTC
CSATSGRVGPNEQFF
>TRBV15|-|many|TRBJ2-7
TGTGCCACCAGGAGGGAATCCACCTACGAGCAGTACTTC
CATRRESTYEQYF
>TRBV9|-|many|TRBJ1-6
TGTGCCAGCAGCGTAGAGGGGGGCCCTAATTCACCCCTCCACTTT
CASSVEGGPNSPLHF
>TRBV6-6|-|many|TRBJ2-7
TGTGCCAGCAGTTACTATCCGGGGGCCGGGGGGGAGCAGTACTTC
CASSYYPGAGGEQYF
>TRBV30|-|many|TRBJ1-2
TGTGCCTGGAGTGTACGCTTCAATAGGGATGGCTACACCTTC
CAWSVRFNRDGYTF
>TRBV27|-|many|TRBJ2-2
TGTGCCAGCAGTTTCTTTGAGCGGGCCGGGGAGCTGTTTTTT
CASSFFERAGELFF
>TRBV4-1|-|many|TRBJ2-2
TGCGCCAGCAGCCAAGACGAAGGAAACACCGGGGGGCTGTTTTTT
CASSQDEGNTGGLFF
>TRBV2|-|many|TRBJ1-6
TGTGCCAGCAGTGAAAGGGGGGGATACTATAATTCACCCCTCCACTTT
CASSERGGYYNSPLHF
>TRBV30|-|many|TRBJ1-5
TGTGCCTGGAGTAACGCAGCAAATCAGCCCCAGCATTTT
CAWSNAANQPQHF
>TRBV19|TRBD2|many|TRBJ2-2
TGTGCCAGTAGGGGGGGACTAGCGGGAGGCCCCGGGGAGCTGTTTTTT
CASRGGLAGGPGELFF
>TRBV5-5|TRBD1|few|TRBJ2-5
TGTGCCAGCAGCTTAAGGGCAGGGGGCTACCAAGAGACCCAGTACTTC
CASSLRAGGYQETQYF
>TRBV20-1|TRBD1|-|TRBJ2-7
TGCAGTGCAACCGACAGGGGTCTTTACGAGCAGTACTTC
CSATDRGLYEQYF
>TRBV4-1|TRBD2|-|TRBJ2-7
TGCGCCAGCAGCCAACGGTATAGCGGGAGCGAGCAGTACTTC
CASSQRYSGSEQYF
>TRBV30|TRBD1|many|TRBJ2-3
TGTGCCTGGCTACAGGGGGAAAATGCAGATACGCAGTATTTT
CAWLQGENADTQYF
>TRBV20-1|-|many|TRBJ2-2
TGCAGTGCTATATTTGGGGGAGCGAACACCGGGGAGCTGTTTTTT
CSAIFGGANTGELFF
>TRBV30|-|many|TRBJ2-1
TGTGCCTGGAGTTGGGCATTCGATGAGCAGTTCTTC
CAWSWAFDEQFF
>TRBV30|-|few|TRBJ1-6
TGTGCCTGGAGTGTTGGGGGGCCTCGATCACCCCTCCACTTT
CAWSVGGPRSPLHF
>TRBV4-3|TRBD2|many|TRBJ2-7
TGCGCCAGCAGCCAAGATAGAACTAGCGGGAGCTACGAGCAGTACTTC
CASSQDRTSGSYEQYF
>TRBV6-1|-|-|TRBJ1-3
TGTGCCAGCAGGGACAGAAGAATATCTGGAAACACCATATATTTT
CASRDRRISGNTIYF
>TRBV20-1|-|-|TRBJ1-2
TGCAGTGATAGAGATTTAAGTGAATGGGGGGCGGGTGGCTACACATTC
CSDRDLSEWGAGGYTF
>TRBV20-1|TRBD1|-|TRBJ1-3
TGCAGTGCTAGAGATATAACAGGGGGAGTCTCTGGAAACACCATATATTTT
CSARDITGGVSGNTIYF
>TRBV28|TRBD2|many|TRBJ2-7
TGTGCCAGCAGCCCGGGACTAGCGGGAGGGCCCTCCTACGAGCAGTACTTC
CASSPGLAGGPSYEQYF
>TRBV18|-|many|TRBJ2-2
TGTGCCAGCTCACCACCATCCGGCGGGGAGCTGTTTTTT
CASSPPSGGELFF
>TRBV6-1|-|many|TRBJ2-5
TGTGCCAGCAGTGAGTACAGGAGGCGAGAGACCCAGTACTTC
CASSEYRRRETQYF
>TRBV6-2/TRBV6-3|-|few|TRBJ2-7
TGTGCCAGCATTTACCCCAGCTGGGGGGTCTCCTACGAGCAGTACTTC
CASIYPSWGVSYEQYF
>TRBV4-2|-|-|TRBJ2-7
TGTGCCAGCAGCCAACGGGACTCGCCAGAGCAGTACTTC
CASSQRDSPEQYF
>TRBV27|-|many|TRBJ2-2
TGTGCCAGCAGTTTCGCGCCAGGGCCAACCGGGGAGCTGTTTTTT
CASSFAPGPTGELFF
>TRBV9|TRBD2|many|TRBJ2-2
TGTGCCAGCAGCGTTCCTAACGGCGGGAGCTCTCGAAACACCGGGGAGCTGTTTTTT
CASSVPNGGSSRNTGELFF
>TRBV9|-|many|TRBJ2-1
TGTGCCAGCAGCGTAGGATCCGGGATCAATGAGCAGTTCTTC
CASSVGSGINEQFF
>TRBV9|-|many|TRBJ2-3
TGTGCCAGCAGCGAGCCTCTAGCACTCAACACAGATACGCAGTATTTT
CASSEPLALNTDTQYF
>TRBV6-1|-|many|TRBJ2-2
TGTGCCAGCTGGGTCGCTTGGAACACCGGGGAGCTGTTTTTT
CASWVAWNTGELFF
>TRBV15|-|few|TRBJ2-7
TGTGCCACCAGTCATCCGGTACAGGGCGCCGAGCAGTACTTC
CATSHPVQGAEQYF
>TRBV20-1|-|many|TRBJ1-4
TGCAGTGCTAGAGGGGTTGAGGGGAAACTGTTTTTT
CSARGVEGKLFF
>TRBV5-4|TRBD1|many|TRBJ2-2
TGTGCCAGCAGGGGACTCCGGAGGACAGGGGACACCGGGGAGCTGTTTTTT
CASRGLRRTGDTGELFF
>TRBV11-2|TRBD2|-|TRBJ2-7
TGTGCCAGCAGCTCCCGGGGGGAGGGTTACGAGCAGTACTTC
CASSSRGEGYEQYF
>TRBV28|-|many|TRBJ1-1
TGTGCCAGCAGTTTATTGCTGAACACTGAAGCTTTCTTT
CASSLLLNTEAFF
>TRBV3-1|-|many|TRBJ2-7
TGTGCCAGCAGCCACTGGGACGCAGGGTACCCTTACGAGCAGTACTTC
CASSHWDAGYPYEQYF
>TRBV30|TRBD1|many|TRBJ1-1
TGTGCCGGGGGGAACAGGGGTCGCACTGAAGCTTTCTTT
CAGGNRGRTEAFF
>TRBV12-3/TRBV12-4|-|many|TRBJ1-4
TGTGCCAGCAGCCAGGGTGGTCTAGGGGAAAAACTGTTTTTT
CASSQGGLGEKLFF
>TRBV19|TRBD1|few|TRBJ1-5
TGTGCCAGTAGCGTTCAACAGGGGGGCAATCATCCCCAGCATTTT
CASSVQQGGNHPQHF
>TRBV19|TRBD1|many|TRBJ1-1
TGTGCCAGTAGTATTCGGACAGGGGGCTTCGGCACTGAAGCTTTCTTT
CASSIRTGGFGTEAFF
>TRBV6-2/TRBV6-3|-|many|TRBJ2-1
TGTGCCAGCACCTCCCCCCCGAACAGGGTCAAGAATGAGCAGTTCTTC
CASTSPPNRVKNEQFF
>TRBV6-2/TRBV6-3|TRBD2|many|TRBJ2-3
TGTGCCAGCAGTTACGGGACTAGCGGGAGGGCCCGTACAGATACGCAGTATTTT
CASSYGTSGRARTDTQYF
>TRBV6-1|TRBD1|many|TRBJ2-7
TGTGCCAGCAGGTTGGGACAGGGGACATACTACGAGCAGTACTTC
CASRLGQGTYYEQYF
>TRBV12-3/TRBV12-4|-|many|TRBJ1-4
TGTGCCAGCAGTCAAGAGGGCCGGGATAAGGTAGTAGGTGCCGGAAAACTGTTTTTT
CASSQEGRDKVVGAGKLFF